This T cell receptor beta chain originates from a study of blood T cell repertoires in COVID-19. Study details: PBMCs, B-cell-depleted T cells, or T cells were the source of the cDNA or gDNA that made up the material.

The study recruited people aged roughly 18 to 89 years across some 23 US areas. Categorization into cohorts depended on clinical history that participants reported. How the authors handled the data: Amplifying reference gene primers gave estimates of nucleated cell counts. The data were produced by immunoSEQ multiplex PCR, yet TCRdb's version contains in-frame clones alone and is incomplete. Clone size and V and J calls were adopted from that table, with D and trimming inferred from the DNA. The table lists 130,000 to 150,000 clones, approximately 83% of them singletons. Germline CDR1 LGHNA, CDR2 YSLEER. The CDR3 sequence is 16 residues long. The J segment lost 0 bases and the V segment lost 4 bases, leaving 6 bases of the junction unmatched.

The sequence came from a man aged 45 to 65 who had recovered from COVID-19. Sequenced input: PBMCs or T cells enriched from blood (not recorded which). V is TRBV4-3 and J is TRBJ2-3, with 8 bases fitting TRBD1. The CDR3 reads CASSLDRGASTDTQYF. In DNA, the CDR3 is TGCGCCAGCAGCCTCGACAGGGGTGCTAGCACAGATACGCAGTATTTT.